Given below is one T cell receptor beta chain in context. The antigen remains undetermined. Amplification of TCR beta CDR3 regions used RNA transcripts. An initial RT-PCR round employing HTBI primers preceded a second-round multiplex PCR. TCRdb reprocessed the multiplex PCR reads with MiXCR, giving one entry per CDR3 protein. Here the sample spans roughly 610,000 distinct CDR3 sequences, about 24% being singletons. The source of the sample is a study of Graves' ophthalmopathy and Graves' hyperthyroidism. Broader study findings: A 13-signature model separated ophthalmopathy from stable hyperthyroidism, 85% to 90% sensitivity, around 81% specificity.

V lost 3 bases and J 4 bases, leaving 7 bases between the germline ends. Germline assignment: CDR1 LNHDA and CDR2 SQIVND (reference sequence). The CDR3 covers 13 residues. The TCR originated in a woman younger than 30 with stable Graves' hyperthyroidism. Some clones in this sample may be carry-over from other donors' samples. The sample was peripheral blood. The chain carries TRBV19 and TRBJ1-5, with D maybe TRBD1 (5 bases). CDR3: CASSIGANQPQHF. Written as DNA, the CDR3 is TGTGCCAGTAGTATCGGGGCAAATCAGCCCCAGCATTTT.